What follows are 10 T cell receptor beta chains derived from one specimen sequenced in a study of T cell changes during pregnancy in multiple sclerosis. Clones were sequenced by immunoSEQ multiplex PCR, and TCRdb holds only the in-frame ones, with some missing. The sample has tens of thousands of clones, approximately 90% seen once. The material sequenced was CD4+ T cells from peripheral blood mononuclear cells, taken in the second trimester of pregnancy. These receptors were collected from a female donor in good health, enrolled as a control in a pregnancy study.

The CDR3 region is CASSVNRGGELFF. As DNA, the CDR3 is TGTGCCAGCAGCGTAAACAGGGGCGGGGAGCTGTTTTTT. The V call is TRBV9, the J call TRBJ2-2, with TRBD1 identical over 7 bases. The CDR3 is 13 amino acids. Trimming removed 1 base from V and 7 bases from J; junction bases left unmatched: 1. CDR1 and CDR2 (germline): SGDLS, YYNGEE.

The chain joins TRBV2 to TRBJ1-6; no reliable D call. The V end lost 5 bases, the J end lost 7 bases, and 9 bases lay between the germline ends. The CDR3 spans 13 residues. The germline gives CDR1 SNHLY, CDR2 FYNNEI. Here the CDR3 DNA reads TGTGCCAGCAGTTGGACGGGAAATTCACCCCTCCACTTT. This encodes CASSWTGNSPLHF. The full variable domain, in which reference TRBV2 and TRBJ1-6 provide the parts outside the CDR3, is EPEVTQTPSHQVTQMGQEVILRCVPISNHLYFYWYRQILGQKVEFLVSFYNNEISEKSEIFDDQFSVERPDGSNFTLKIRSTKLEDSAMYFCASSWTGNSPLHFGNGTRLTVT.

The CDR3, as DNA: TGTGCCAGCAGTCTACAGAGGAACACTGAAGCTTTCTTT. It yields the protein CASSLQRNTEAFF. The chain uses TRBV11-3 and TRBJ1-1; D gene uncertain. This CDR3 is built from 13 residues. Germline CDR1 SGHNT, CDR2 YENEEA. The V end lost 6 bases, the J end lost 1 base, and 9 bases lay between the germline ends.

V and J are TRBV5-4 and TRBJ2-1, with D unresolved. The CDR3 is 12 amino acids. The germline V gene has CDR1 SGHNT and CDR2 YYREEE (reference sequence). The ends were cut back, 2 bases at V and 6 bases at J, with 6 bases in the middle. The CDR3 region has the DNA TGTGCCAGCAGCTTCAAATTCAATGAGCAGTTCTTC. Protein product: CASSFKFNEQFF. Full variable domain (missing parts from reference TRBV5-4 and TRBJ2-1): ETGVTQSPTHLIKTRGQQVTLRCSSQSGHNTVSWYQQALGQGPQFIFQYYREEENGRGNFPPRFSGLQFPNYSSELNVNALELDDSALYLCASSFKFNEQFFGPGTRLTVL.

This chain's CDR3 is CASLLPGRGGRNTQYF. CDR3 DNA: TGTGCCAGCCTCCTTCCCGGGCGGGGGGGCCGAAATACGCAGTATTTT. J is TRBJ2-3 and V is TRBV11-2, with TRBD2 matching over 9 bases. This CDR3 has 16 residues. J gave up 7 bases and V 8 bases, and 16 bases lay outside the gene matches. CDR1 SGHAT and CDR2 FQNNGV come from the germline V gene. The variable domain in full, completed from reference TRBV11-2 and TRBJ2-3, reads EAGVAQSPRYKIIEKRQSVAFWCNPISGHATLYWYQQILGQGPKLLIQFQNNGVVDDSQLPKDRFSAERLKGVDSTLKIQPAKLEDSAVYLCASLLPGRGGRNTQYFGPGTRLTVL.

J is TRBJ1-5 and V is TRBV6-1, with no clear D. Trimming shortened V by 5 bases and J by 3 bases, and 14 bases separated the two germline ends. Germline CDR1 and CDR2: MNHNS and SASEGT. The CDR3 length is 15 residues. CDR3 region: CASSPAGGPNQPQHF. In DNA, the CDR3 is TGTGCCAGCAGTCCCGCGGGAGGCCCCAATCAGCCCCAGCATTTT.

The gene calls are TRBV4-1 and TRBJ1-5; D may be TRBD1 (5 bases). Germline-derived CDR1 and CDR2 are MGHRA and YSYEKL. Deletions cut 4 bases from V and 1 base from J, with 23 bases between. CDR3 length: 19 residues. The CDR3 loop reads CASSPLSHRGRGSNQPQHF. CDR3 bases: TGCGCCAGCAGCCCCTTGAGTCATAGAGGGCGGGGGAGCAATCAGCCCCAGCATTTT.

The genes are TRBV5-6 and TRBJ2-3; tentative D call: TRBD1 (10 bases). The CDR3 contains 15 residues. V was pared by 7 bases and J by 7 bases, with 22 bases between. The germline CDR1 and CDR2 sequences are SGHDT and YYEEEE. CDR3 amino acids: CASAGGDRGRYTQYF. Written as DNA, the CDR3 is TGTGCCAGCGCGGGGGGGGACAGGGGTCGGTATACGCAGTATTTT.

The chain has TRBV5-6 and TRBJ1-6, with 8 bases lining up with TRBD1. Germline CDR1 and CDR2: SGHDT and YYEEEE. V lost 6 bases and J lost 6; bases outside the gene matches: 11. The CDR3 sequence is 16 residues long. The CDR3 region has the DNA TGTGCCAGCACCTCTACCTCCGGGACAGGTAATTCACCCCTCCACTTT. Translating it yields CASTSTSGTGNSPLHF.

The chain joins TRBV7-2 to TRBJ2-7; TRBD2 might be the D (5 bases). There are 13 residues in the CDR3. Germline CDR1 is SGHTA and CDR2 is FQGNSA. The V end lost 7 bases, the J end lost 5 bases, and 15 bases lay between the germline ends. This chain's CDR3 is CASTYRGADEQYF. The DNA of the CDR3 is TGTGCCAGCACCTATCGAGGAGCGGACGAGCAGTACTTC.